This TCR beta chain emerged from a study of blood T cell repertoires in COVID-19. Ages ranged from roughly 18 to 100 years, with residence in about two dozen US areas. The CDR3 loop spans 16 amino acids. Trimming took off 4 bases at V and 8 bases at J, with 24 bases between the two ends. From germline, CDR1 is SGHRS and CDR2 YFSETQ. As processed by the authors: By means of reference gene primer amplification, nucleated cell counts were estimated. Some clones are missing from TCRdb's copy, which holds only in-frame ones; the method was immunoSEQ multiplex PCR. V, J and clone size reflect that table, while D and trimming were determined from the DNA. The sample yields around 340,000 clones, 86% seen once.

What was sequenced was PBMCs or T cells enriched from blood (not recorded which). The V gene is TRBV5-1, the J gene TRBJ1-2; tentatively, D is TRBD1 (6 bases). The source of this sequence is a woman aged 40 to 49 with acute COVID-19. The CDR3 region has the DNA TGCGCCAGCAGCCTAATCCTACAGGGTCCAACGGGCGGCTACACCTTC. Residues: CASSLILQGPTGGYTF. The full variable domain, its missing parts supplied by reference TRBV5-1 and TRBJ1-2, is KAGVTQTPRYLIKTRGQQVTLSCSPISGHRSVSWYQQTPGQGLQFLFEYFSETQRNKGNFPGRFSGRQFSNSRSEMNVSTLELGDSALYLCASSLILQGPTGGYTFGSGTRLTVV.